These T cell receptor beta chains were read from a single sample in a study of blood T cell repertoires in COVID-19. The assay was immunoSEQ multiplex PCR, and TCRdb's table has in-frame clones only and misses some. The sample consists of some 38,000 clones, about 74% of them appearing once. The sample consisted of peripheral blood. The receptors stem from a man between 65 and 85 years old with COVID-19, enrolled during active disease. The CDR3 runs from the conserved cysteine through the conserved F or W. D genes are given only for firm matches. Clone size, where shown, is once, few, many, or a class for clones that have expanded.

J	size	V	D	DNA	CDR3
TRBJ1-4	few	TRBV28	TRBD1	TGTGCCAGCAGATTTACAGGGGGCGGACTGTTTTTT	CASRFTGGGLFF
TRBJ2-3	NA	TRBV7-2	NA	TGTGCCAGCAGCCCTAGCCGACTAGTGACAGATACGCAGTATTTT	CASSPSRLVTDTQYF
TRBJ2-1	NA	TRBV11-3	NA	TGTGCCAGCAGCTTAGTAGGGGGAATTGAGCAGTTCTTC	CASSLVGGIEQFF
TRBJ2-7	NA	TRBV3-1/TRBV3-2	NA	TGTGCCAGCAGCCTAGACCCCCTAACCGAGCAGTACTTC	CASSLDPLTEQYF
TRBJ1-1	NA	TRBV19	NA	TGTGCCAGTAGTATTTGGGCGAACACTGAAGCTTTCTTT	CASSIWANTEAFF
TRBJ1-5	NA	TRBV7-9	NA	TGTGCCAGCAGCCGCGGGGAGGGAGTAGGTCAGCCCCAGCATTTT	CASSRGEGVGQPQHF
TRBJ1-3	few	TRBV6-5	NA	TGTGCCAGCAGTTACTCCGCGCTGGCTGGAAACACCATATATTTT	CASSYSALAGNTIYF
TRBJ2-7	NA	TRBV18	NA	TGTGCCAGCTCACCCCTCCTAAGTGTGCGGGGCAGGTCCTACGAGCAGTACTTC	CASSPLLSVRGRSYEQYF
TRBJ2-2	NA	TRBV20-1	NA	TGCAGTGCTAGTAACTCTCCCGGGGAGCTGTTTTTT	CSASNSPGELFF
TRBJ2-7	NA	TRBV5-1	NA	TGCGCCAGCAGCTTGGTTCCGGGGGAACGCTACGAGCAGTACTTC	CASSLVPGERYEQYF
TRBJ1-1	few	TRBV29-1	NA	TGCAGCGTTGTGGAGGGGTACACTGAAGCTTTCTTT	CSVVEGYTEAFF
TRBJ2-1	NA	TRBV24-1	TRBD1	TGTGCCACCAGTGACCATGTTCGGACAGGGGGCCGCGATGAGCAGTTCTTC	CATSDHVRTGGRDEQFF
TRBJ2-7	NA	TRBV19	NA	TGTGCCAGTAGAGAGACAGATGGCGGCCATTTTCCCTACGAGCAGTACTTC	CASRETDGGHFPYEQYF
TRBJ1-1	NA	TRBV10-2	NA	TGCGCCAGCTTACGCGGGGGGAACACTGAAGCTTTCTTT	CASLRGGNTEAFF
TRBJ1-4	NA	TRBV4-1	TRBD1	TGCGCCAGCTATCACAGGGGCTTAACAACTAATGAAAAACTGTTTTTT	CASYHRGLTTNEKLFF
TRBJ1-4	NA	TRBV5-1	NA	TGCGCCAGCAGCGCCCGTTCAGGCCCGTCCACAGATTACGTTGAAAAACTGTTTTTT	CASSARSGPSTDYVEKLFF
TRBJ2-1	NA	TRBV3-1/TRBV3-2	TRBD2	TGTGCCAGCAGCCACGGACTAGCGGGAAATGAGCAGTTCTTC	CASSHGLAGNEQFF
TRBJ2-7	few	TRBV29-1	TRBD1	TGCAGCGTTGAATACGGACAGGGCCCATCCTACGAGCAGTACTTC	CSVEYGQGPSYEQYF
TRBJ2-6	NA	TRBV28	NA	TGTGCCAGTAATCAACAGGGAACAGGGGCCAACGTCCTGACTTTC	CASNQQGTGANVLTF
TRBJ2-5	NA	TRBV30	TRBD2	TGTGCCTGGAGTACGGGGTCCGGGAGGGGACAGACCCAGTACTTC	CAWSTGSGRGQTQYF
TRBJ1-1	NA	TRBV19	NA	TGTGCCAGTAGAAGACAAGAACTCATGAACACTGAAGCTTTCTTT	CASRRQELMNTEAFF
TRBJ1-2	NA	TRBV27	NA	TGTGCCAGCAGTTGGGCGGGGACCGAAGGGCTATATGGCTACACCTTC	CASSWAGTEGLYGYTF
TRBJ2-7	few	TRBV5-1	TRBD2	TGCGCCAGCAGCTCGACTAGCGGGAGCTCGAAAGAGCAGTACTTC	CASSSTSGSSKEQYF
TRBJ2-7	many	TRBV6-6	NA	TGTGCCAGCAAAACAGGGTCGGCCTACGAGCAGTACTTC	CASKTGSAYEQYF
TRBJ2-3	NA	TRBV7-9	TRBD1	TGTGCCAGCAGCTCCCGGACAGGGGGCACAGATACGCAGTATTTT	CASSSRTGGTDTQYF
TRBJ2-7	NA	TRBV21-1	NA	TGTGCCAGCAGCGATAAAGATCCCGGGACAGGGGTGTCCTACGAGCAGTACTTC	CASSDKDPGTGVSYEQYF
TRBJ1-4	NA	TRBV18	NA	TGTGCCAGCTCCCGCGTACTCACAACTAATGAAAAACTGTTTTTT	CASSRVLTTNEKLFF
TRBJ1-2	NA	TRBV28	NA	TGTGCCACCCCCGTGCGGCTAGGCTATGGCTACACCTTC	CATPVRLGYGYTF
TRBJ1-5	NA	TRBV11-2	TRBD1	TGTGCCAGCAGCCGAAATCAGGGGGCAGATCAGCCCCAGCATTTT	CASSRNQGADQPQHF
TRBJ1-5	NA	TRBV5-6	NA	TGTGCCAGCAGCTTGGAGAGGGGGTTGCCTAATCAGCCCCAGCATTTT	CASSLERGLPNQPQHF
TRBJ1-6	NA	TRBV5-4	TRBD1	TGTGCCAGCAGCCAGAATCGACAGGGAAATTCACCCCTCCACTTT	CASSQNRQGNSPLHF
TRBJ2-4	NA	TRBV11-2	NA	TGTGCCAGCAGCTTATCCCCGGGAACGGGGAACATTCAGTACTTC	CASSLSPGTGNIQYF
TRBJ2-7	NA	TRBV19	NA	TGTGCCAGTAAAATCTTGTGGACAGATGACGAGCAGTACTTC	CASKILWTDDEQYF
TRBJ2-7	NA	TRBV18	TRBD2	TGTGCCAGCTCAGCGGGGGAATACGAGCAGTACTTC	CASSAGEYEQYF
TRBJ1-1	once	TRBV5-4	TRBD1	TGTGCCAGCAGCTTTACCGGGACAGGGCGATGGCGTGAAGCTTTCTTT	CASSFTGTGRWREAFF
TRBJ1-4	NA	TRBV11-2	NA	TGTGCCAGCAGCGTGTGGTGGGGTGCGGGGGAAAAACTGTTTTTT	CASSVWWGAGEKLFF
TRBJ1-5	NA	TRBV6-2/TRBV6-3	NA	TGTGCCAGCAGTTACAACAGGGCTTCAAATCAGCCCCAGCATTTT	CASSYNRASNQPQHF
TRBJ2-7	NA	TRBV18	NA	TGTGCCAGCTCACACGGGGACTACGAGCAGTACTTC	CASSHGDYEQYF
TRBJ2-2	NA	TRBV20-1	TRBD2	TGCAGTGCTAGTCCGGGACTAGTAAATACCGGGGAGCTGTTTTTT	CSASPGLVNTGELFF
TRBJ1-3	NA	TRBV11-2	NA	TGTGCCAGCCGGAGCTCTGGAAACACCATATATTTT	CASRSSGNTIYF
TRBJ2-3	NA	TRBV4-2	TRBD2	TGTGCCAGCAGCCAAGAGTTGGGGAGCGGGGGCGCGGATACGCAGTATTTT	CASSQELGSGGADTQYF
TRBJ1-2	NA	TRBV19	NA	TGTGCCAGTAGTACGGCGGGAGGCCTGGGCTATGGCTACACCTTC	CASSTAGGLGYGYTF
TRBJ2-3	once	TRBV3-1/TRBV3-2	TRBD1	TGTGCCACGGAGGGACAGGGCTCAGATACGCAGTATTTT	CATEGQGSDTQYF
TRBJ1-1	few	TRBV25-1	NA	TGTGCCAGCAGTGAATATAACAGGTTTGAAGCTTTCTTT	CASSEYNRFEAFF
TRBJ2-1	NA	TRBV7-2	NA	TGTGCCAGCAGCTCCATCCTTGACTGGAATGAGCAGTTCTTC	CASSSILDWNEQFF
TRBJ1-5	NA	TRBV27	NA	TGTGCCAGCAGTTTATGGGGGCCTGGGGGTCAGCCCCAGCATTTT	CASSLWGPGGQPQHF
TRBJ1-4	NA	TRBV3-1/TRBV3-2	TRBD1	TGTGCCAGCAGCCAAGATGGGACAGGTAATGAAAAACTGTTTTTT	CASSQDGTGNEKLFF
TRBJ1-1	NA	TRBV12-3/TRBV12-4	NA	TGTGCCAGCAGTTTGTCAGGGAACACTGAAGCTTTCTTT	CASSLSGNTEAFF
TRBJ1-1	NA	TRBV5-3	NA	TGTGGCGGGCTGGGTATGAACACTGAAGCTTTCTTT	CGGLGMNTEAFF
TRBJ2-7	once	TRBV18	TRBD2	TGTGCCAGCTCACCACCGACTAGCGGGAACGAGCAGTACTTC	CASSPPTSGNEQYF